A single sample is the source of the 4 T cell receptor beta chains below, sequenced in a study of T cells after yellow fever vaccination. TCRdb re-called the 5' RACE reads with MiXCR, one entry per CDR3 protein. The sample carries 120,000 or so distinct CDR3 sequences, roughly 15% recorded once. Sequenced here: CD8+ T cells sorted from PBMCs, sampled 5 days after the yellow fever booster vaccination. The receptors come from a man between 18 and 29 years old who received the YFV17D yellow fever vaccine.

This chain joins TRBV29-1 and TRBJ2-3; TRBD2 aligns across 7 bases. Germline-derived CDR1 and CDR2 are SQVTM and ANQGSEA. This CDR3 region has 12 residues. V shed 6 bases and J 8 bases; nucleotides not matched to a gene: 8. DNA of the CDR3: TGCAGCGTCCCTCTTGGGGGGGGTACGCAGTATTTT. Translation gives CSVPLGGGTQYF.

This clonotype was counted ten times or more. The rearrangement joins TRBV4-3 to TRBJ2-1; the D is unclear. Germline V gives CDR1 LGHNA, CDR2 YSLEER. Trimming took off 3 bases at V and 0 bases at J, with 12 bases between the two ends. The CDR3 spans 16 residues. DNA of the CDR3: TGCGCCAGCAGCCATGCCGCCATGAGCTCCTACAATGAGCAGTTCTTC. Its protein product is CASSHAAMSSYNEQFF.

This clonotype was picked up a small number of times. The V call is TRBV5-1, the J call TRBJ2-5; no firm D call. The V and J ends lost 4 bases and 3 bases respectively, with 13 bases between them. CDR1 and CDR2 (germline): SGHRS, YFSETQ. The CDR3 covers 14 residues. The CDR3 loop reads CASSQEWVEETQYF. DNA for the CDR3: TGCGCCAGCAGCCAGGAATGGGTCGAAGAGACCCAGTACTTC.

This clonotype has a handful of counts. The chain is built from TRBV9 and TRBJ1-2; D call uncertain. V was clipped by 0 bases and J by 8 bases, with 8 bases between them. Germline loops: CDR1 SGDLS, CDR2 YYNGEE. The CDR3 is made up of 12 amino acids. Here the CDR3 reads CASSVATMGYTF. As DNA, the CDR3 is TGTGCCAGCAGCGTAGCTACGATGGGCTACACCTTC.